Given below is one T cell receptor beta chain in context. The clone's antigen remains unknown. No much larger clone exists at a distance of one base, and base qualities are not known. TCRdb shows the sequencer as Illumina NovaSeq 6000. cDNA libraries for TCRalpha and TCRbeta were prepared by 5'RACE using constant-segment primers, with sample barcodes and unique molecular identifiers added. RNA was extracted from every sample with Trizol reagent. The libraries were amplified in two PCR steps, and the second step added a second sample barcode and Illumina TruSeq adapters. Sequencing of the libraries was done on an Illumina NovaSeq, producing 2 x 150 bp paired-end reads. For the original study's pipeline: Reads were demultiplexed and collapsed into UMI-guided consensus sequences with migec v1.2.7. Using mixcr v2.1.11, UMI consensuses were aligned to TRA and TRB V and J templates and then assembled into clonotypes. A clonotype was counted as expanded or contracted only if both edgeR and NoisET called the change significant, with noise models trained on biological replicates. For edgeR calls, the thresholds were a false discovery rate-adjusted p below 0.01 and a log2 fold-change of 1. PCA with hierarchical clustering of max-normalized trajectories of the 1000 most abundant clonotypes was used as exploratory dynamics analysis. Separately sequenced CD4+ and CD8+ repertoires were used to assign a CD4 or CD8 phenotype to each responding clone. The public sequencing data were trimmed at Q25 with fastp and processed into clonotypes with MiXCR by TCRdb, which kept only in-frame beta chains. Identical CDR3 protein sequences are pooled into one entry, listed with their most common genes and DNA. What appears here as the V and J calls and clone size reflects TCRdb's work, not the paper's. The sample table records roughly 310,000 distinct CDR3 sequences; 15% of these occur just once. Roughly a fifth of the sample lies in the top ten.

The sample comes from a study of T-cell memory formation after mild COVID-19 (dated by TCRdb to the early 2020s). At the level of the whole study: Most TCR sequence clusters were specific to one of the two donors. T-cell clones expanding and contracting after mild COVID-19 in a couple of donors were tracked by longitudinal TCRalpha and TCRbeta repertoire sequencing. The cohort was made up of two young adult volunteers, one female and one male, who were previously healthy. On the study overall, not on this receptor specifically: Clones contracting from day 15 to 85 had balanced CD4/CD8 phenotypes, while a second wave expanding from day 15 to 37 was biased towards CD4+. SARS-CoV-2 specificity of the second-wave clones peaking on day 37 was not confirmed. Contracting CD4+ clones turned up mainly in the CM and EM memory subsets, whereas EMRA was where CD8+ clones were enriched. Some responding clones were detected in pre-infection memory, which suggested that pre-existing cross-reactive memory T cells had joined the SARS-CoV-2 response. The study covered only a couple of mild cases, and larger cohorts including severe cases with pre-infection samples were considered necessary.

Ficoll-Paque density gradient centrifugation was used to isolate PBMCs. The germline V gene yields MNHEY for CDR1 and SVGEGT for CDR2. Between the V and J ends, shortened by 11 bases and 2 bases respectively, the junction contains 15 bases. There are 13 amino acids in the CDR3, from cysteine to phenylalanine inclusive. The DNA shown is the 39-base CDR3, in frame from base 1. The sequencing sample was made of PBMCs or a T cell subset sorted from them (not recorded which). The TCR was taken from a man younger than 35 who had mild COVID-19 (a few samples of this study predate the infection). The sample titles of this study are shuffled in the database, so cell type and time point are left out; the donor was told from shared clones. The chain joins TRBV6-2 or TRBV6-3 to TRBJ2-5; 5 matching bases give a weak D call of TRBD2. The CDR3 protein sequence reads: CAGSTAEQETQYF. The DNA sequence reads TGTGCCGGTTCAACAGCGGAACAAGAGACCCAGTACTTC.